This T cell receptor (beta chain) was retrieved from a study of blood T cells in healthy people across ages. A sample-barcoded 5' primer and a J-beta primer mix were used in a second PCR of roughly 7 to 11 cycles. TCRdb re-derived calls from the 5' RACE reads in MiXCR, one entry per CDR3 protein. The sample lists about 1,800,000 distinct CDR3 sequences; roughly 30% were seen once. Germline assignment: CDR1 SQVTM and CDR2 ANQGSEA. Trimming took off 4 bases at V and 6 bases at J, with 10 bases between the two ends. The CDR3 totals 12 residues. This clonotype occurred many times. The antigen is undetermined. Study outcomes and limitations: Researchers said unsorted PBMCs prevented a conclusive naive versus antigen-experienced comparison.

The authors drew about 9.9 milliliters of peripheral blood from each donor. This sequence joins TRBV29-1 and TRBJ2-1; possibly TRBD2 for D (6 bases). The sample consisted of blood. The sequence was obtained from a woman aged 25 to 45 in good health. The CDR3 DNA is TGCAGCGTTGGGTGGGGGGTCAATGAGCAGTTCTTC. Residues: CSVGWGVNEQFF.